The TCR beta chain described here comes from a study of CD8 T cells in ankylosing spondylitis (dated by TCRdb to the late 2010s). Looking at the study overall: The study set out to find disease-linked TCR variants by profiling T cell receptor beta repertoires in ankylosing spondylitis patients and healthy donors. The full study cohort comprised about 25 ankylosing spondylitis patients and roughly 100 healthy donors. Peripheral blood was sampled, and synovial fluid was also collected from ankylosing spondylitis patients.

Here is what the overall study found, with its caveats: A TCR beta motif made up of eight highly homologous amino acid variants appeared to be characteristic of blood from ankylosing spondylitis patients. A CD8+ phenotype was shown by the disease-linked clones, which were found at relatively low frequencies in peripheral blood. Some motif variants had previously been reported in the synovial fluid and blood of reactive arthritis patients, which suggests shared mechanisms of disease initiation. According to the report, matched synovial fluid samples from ankylosing spondylitis patients were significantly enriched for the disease-linked clones.

This clonotype was recorded at least ten times. It has no known antigen specificity. Base qualities were left out, and no much larger clone turns up one base away. Sequencer: Illumina HiSeq 2500. Quantitative 5'-RACE with molecular barcodes was the method used to prepare the TCR beta libraries. Per the source publication's procedure: A new computational method based on a probabilistic model of VDJ rearrangement was used to identify disease-linked TCR variants. TCRdb reran the public reads through fastp at Q25 and MiXCR, keeping productive beta chains. For every CDR3 protein sequence, its rows merge into one entry that carries the most common genes and DNA. The V and J calls come from TCRdb's annotation, not from the publication. The sample table lists about 240,000 distinct CDR3 sequences, approximately 12% of them with a count of one. Around 6.5% of the sample belongs to the ten largest clones. Spanning cysteine to phenylalanine, the CDR3 consists of 15 amino acids. Kept here is only the CDR3 DNA, which spans 45 bases and is read in frame from base 1. CDR1 SGHRS and CDR2 YFSETQ were looked up in the germline V gene. Unmatched junction bases come to 9, with V trimmed by 4 bases and J by 4 bases.

The clonotype originates from a male donor with ankylosing spondylitis or in good health (not recorded which). Specimen: blood, either unsorted or a sorted T cell fraction (not recorded which). The receptor chain draws on TRBV5-1 and TRBJ2-7; 9 bases in the junction line up with TRBD1. The nucleotide sequence reads as follows: TGCGCCAGCAGCGGACTAGGGGACAGGGATTACGAGCAGTACTTC. It translates as CASSGLGDRDYEQYF.